Each of the 21 T cell receptor beta chains below was sequenced from the same sample in a study of long-term antiretroviral therapy in people with HIV. Investigators performed immunoSEQ version v3.0 at survey level. Method: immunoSEQ multiplex PCR; TCRdb's copy keeps in-frame clones and lacks some. The table records tens of thousands of clones, 75% to 90% of them present only once. The starting material was unsorted PBMCs, obtained 1.2 years after starting antiretroviral therapy. These receptors were obtained from a woman between 40 and 55 years old with HIV.

The chain is built from TRBV21-1 and TRBJ2-3; TRBD1 is the table's D call, not checked against the DNA. TRBV21-1 is a pseudogene. This CDR3 is 15 amino acids long. CDR3 nucleotides: TGTGCCAGCAGCCCCCCAGGGGCTAGCACAGATACGCAGTATTTT. It codes for CASSPPGASTDTQYF.

The chain employs TRBV18 and TRBJ1-2; 11 bases line up with TRBD1. Looked up from germline, CDR1 is KGHSH and CDR2 is LQKENI. This CDR3 comprises 14 residues. V lost 3 bases, J lost 7 bases, and 4 bases stayed unmatched. This chain's CDR3 is CASSPGTGGFGYTF. DNA of the CDR3: TGTGCCAGCTCACCCGGGACAGGGGGTTTTGGCTACACCTTC.

V gene TRBV28 combines with J gene TRBJ1-3, with no clear D. Per germline, CDR1 MDHEN and CDR2 SYDVKM. The CDR3 has 14 amino acids. Deletions cut 3 bases from V and 0 bases from J, with 6 bases between. The CDR3 is CASSLHDSGNTIYF. CDR3 DNA sequence: TGTGCCAGCAGTTTGCACGACTCTGGAAACACCATATATTTT.

The chain carries TRBV28 and TRBJ2-7, with D maybe TRBD2 (7 bases). CDR3 length: 15 residues. The germline gives CDR1 MDHEN, CDR2 SYDVKM. The V gene lost 4 bases and the J gene lost 3 bases, with 16 bases spanning the gap. The CDR3 DNA is TGTGCCAGCAGTTCACCCAGCGGGACATACTACGAGCAGTACTTC. The encoded protein is CASSSPSGTYYEQYF.

The CDR3 region has the DNA TGTGCCAGCAGCTTAGAGGCAGGGCGCGAGCAGTACTTC. Translating gives CASSLEAGREQYF. J is TRBJ2-7 and V is TRBV7-9; TRBD1 might be the D (5 bases). Trimming removed 1 base at V and 6 bases at J, with 10 bases between. This CDR3 comprises 13 residues. From germline, CDR1 is SEHNR and CDR2 FQNEAQ (reference sequence). Based on the CDR3 plus reference TRBV7-9 and TRBJ2-7, the full variable domain is DTGVSQNPRHKITKRGQNVTFRCDPISEHNRLYWYRQTLGQGPEFLTYFQNEAQLEKSRLLSDRFSAERPKGSFSTLEIQRTEQGDSAMYLCASSLEAGREQYFGPGTRLTVT.

The J gene is TRBJ2-1, the V gene TRBV19, with D uncertain. The length of the CDR3 is 15 residues. The V end lost 6 bases, the J end lost 0 bases, and 12 bases lay between the germline ends. The V gene's germline CDR1 is LNHDA and CDR2 SQIVND (reference sequence). The CDR3 DNA sequence: TGTGCCAGTAGACCGGACGGAAGCTCCTACAATGAGCAGTTCTTC. Amino acid sequence: CASRPDGSSYNEQFF.

This clone has just one count. The chain employs TRBV4-3 and TRBJ1-1; 11 nucleotides line up with TRBD1. Trimming removed 0 bases from V and 10 bases from J; junction bases left unmatched: 7. The CDR3 runs 15 residues. Per germline, CDR1 LGHNA and CDR2 YSLEER. The CDR3 reads CASSQDGQGAWGAFF. CDR3 nucleotide sequence: TGCGCCAGCAGCCAAGATGGACAGGGGGCCTGGGGAGCTTTCTTT.

The chain recombines TRBV10-3 with TRBJ1-2; 11 bases map to TRBD1. J lost 1 base, V lost 6 bases, and 1 base had no gene match. CDR3 length equals 14 residues. Germline assignment: CDR1 ENHRY and CDR2 SYGVKD. Here the CDR3 reads CAIRGTGGNYGYTF. In nucleotides, the CDR3 is TGTGCCATCAGGGGGACAGGGGGTAACTATGGCTACACCTTC.

This clone was observed a few times. The J gene is TRBJ2-7, the V gene TRBV25-1, with a possible D match to TRBD1 (7 bases). CDR1 MGHDK and CDR2 SYGVNS come from the germline V gene. The CDR3 is 14 residues long. Trimming shortened V by 3 bases and J by 3 bases, and 12 bases separated the two germline ends. In DNA form, the CDR3 reads TGTGCCAGCAGTGACCCAGGGGGGAGCTACGAGCAGTACTTC. This encodes CASSDPGGSYEQYF.

This sequence joins TRBV18 and TRBJ1-5; a weak D match, TRBD1 (5 bases). The V and J ends lost 4 bases and 9 bases respectively, with 10 bases between them. From germline, CDR1 is KGHSH and CDR2 LQKENI. The CDR3 covers 12 residues. The CDR3 here is CASSLRDGPQHF. CDR3 in DNA: TGTGCCAGCTCACTACGGGACGGGCCCCAGCATTTT. The whole variable domain, remainder taken from reference TRBV18 and TRBJ1-5, is NAGVMQNPRHLVRRRGQEARLRCSPMKGHSHVYWYRQLPEEGLKFMVYLQKENIIDESGMPKERFSAEFPKEGPSILRIQQVVRGDSAAYFCASSLRDGPQHFGDGTRLSIL.

The chain couples TRBV27 to TRBJ2-2; D remains unclear. V lost 3 bases to trimming and J lost 2 bases, with 7 bases between them. Germline values: CDR1 MNHEY, CDR2 SMNVEV (reference sequence). This CDR3 is built from 14 residues. The CDR3, as DNA: TGTGCCAGCAGTTTTGTACGAAACACCGGGGAGCTGTTTTTT. It specifies CASSFVRNTGELFF.

This sequence joins TRBV6-4 and TRBJ1-2; D is uncertain. Trimming removed 6 bases from V and 8 bases from J, with 10 bases in between. There are 11 residues in the CDR3. The germline CDR1 and CDR2 sequences are MRHNA and SNTAGT. The CDR3 sequence is CASRGAQGYTF. CDR3 DNA: TGTGCCAGCAGGGGTGCGCAGGGCTACACCTTC.

This clone appeared once. The chain has TRBV6-5 and TRBJ1-5, with a tentative D call TRBD1 (5 bases). The germline V gene encodes CDR1 MNHEY and CDR2 SVGAGI. The V end lost 5 bases, the J end lost 0 bases, and 11 bases lay between the germline ends. This CDR3 is built from 15 residues. CDR3 nucleotides: TGTGCCAGCAGTGCGATACAGGATAGCAATCAGCCCCAGCATTTT. This translates into CASSAIQDSNQPQHF.

The gene calls are TRBV7-9 and TRBJ1-4; TRBD1 agrees at 7 bases. V gave up 5 bases and J gave up 4 bases; unmatched junction bases: 4. The CDR3 contains 14 residues. Germline V gene sequence: CDR1 SEHNR, CDR2 FQNEAQ (reference sequence). CDR3 loop: CASSQGGFNEKLFF. The CDR3 nucleotides read TGTGCCAGCAGCCAGGGGGGATTTAATGAAAAACTGTTTTTT.

The chain links TRBV29-1 to TRBJ2-7; 11 nucleotides line up with TRBD2. V dropped 7 bases and J dropped 6; count of bases not matched to a gene: 11. The germline V gene encodes CDR1 SQVTM and CDR2 ANQGSEA. This CDR3 comprises 14 residues. For the CDR3, the DNA is TGCAGCGCCAGAGGAGGGCTAGCGGGAGGCGAGCAGTACTTC. Its protein product is CSARGGLAGGEQYF.

The rearrangement uses TRBV10-3 and TRBJ1-3; tentative D call: TRBD1 (5 bases). Per the germline V gene, CDR1 is ENHRY and CDR2 is SYGVKD. CDR3 size: 16 residues. Trimming removed 3 bases from V and 4 bases from J, with 16 bases in between. CDR3 coding DNA: TGTGCCATCAGTGATTTTGGCAGGGCAGGAGGAAACACCATATATTTT. It codes for CAISDFGRAGGNTIYF.

This clone was seen just once. The gene calls are TRBV6-5 and TRBJ2-4; D is perhaps TRBD1 (5 bases). Trimming took 5 bases from V and 0 from J, leaving 11 bases between them. CDR3 length: 15 residues. CDR1 is MNHEY, CDR2 SVGAGI, per germline. Here the CDR3 DNA reads TGTGCCAGCAGTCCTGACAGTCTAGCCAAAAACATTCAGTACTTC. As protein: CASSPDSLAKNIQYF.

The chain carries TRBV28 and TRBJ1-5; D might be TRBD1 (5 bases). From germline, CDR1 is MDHEN and CDR2 SYDVKM. The CDR3 covers 14 residues. V was shortened by 3 bases and J by 7 bases, with 13 bases between the two germline ends. The CDR3 loop reads CASSLAGPRQPQHF. CDR3 nucleotides: TGTGCCAGCAGTTTGGCGGGGCCCCGGCAGCCCCAGCATTTT.

The chain uses TRBV9 and TRBJ2-2, with 9 bases fitting TRBD2. This CDR3 has 20 residues. Looked up from germline, CDR1 is SGDLS and CDR2 is YYNGEE. The ends lost 5 bases at V and 4 bases at J; junction bases unmatched: 21. CDR3 in amino acids: CASRGGGQLSGRSGTGELFF. CDR3 bases: TGTGCCAGCAGGGGAGGGGGACAGCTTAGCGGGAGATCAGGCACCGGGGAGCTGTTTTTT.

V is TRBV7-8 and J is TRBJ2-1, with 10 bases that match TRBD2. CDR3 length: 21 residues. Germline-derived CDR1 and CDR2 are SGHVS and FQNEAQ. The V and J ends lost 5 bases and 0 bases, in that order; junction bases with no gene match: 19. The CDR3 loop is CASSLGRWSASGGSSYNEQFF. The CDR3 bases are TGTGCCAGCAGCCTCGGACGCTGGTCCGCTAGCGGGGGTAGCTCCTACAATGAGCAGTTCTTC.

This sequence joins TRBV7-2 and TRBJ2-1, with D perhaps matching TRBD2 (6 bases). Germline V lookup: CDR1 SGHTA, CDR2 FQGNSA. The ends were cut back, 2 bases at V and 13 bases at J, with 18 bases in the middle. The CDR3 is 14 amino acids. CDR3 DNA sequence: TGTGCCAGCAGCTTATCGAGTTTGTCGGGGGACCAGTTCTTC. Translation: CASSLSSLSGDQFF.